This T cell receptor beta chain was recovered during a study of OX40 agonist ivuxolimab in advanced cancers. Assay: immunoSEQ multiplex PCR; the TCRdb copy retains only in-frame clones and omits some. The sample yields 75,000 to 95,000 clones, approximately 92% seen once. The input for sequencing was CD4+ or CD8+ T cells sorted from blood, taken in a trial of the OX40 agonist ivuxolimab. This receptor was obtained from an adult with an advanced solid tumor such as melanoma, head and neck, liver or kidney cancer.

The CDR3 protein is CASSRIAGGLDTGELFF. In DNA, the CDR3 is TGTGCCAGTAGTCGTATAGCGGGAGGGCTAGACACCGGGGAGCTGTTTTTT. The chain has TRBV19 and TRBJ2-2; 11 nucleotides align to TRBD2. Trimming removed 5 bases from V and 3 bases from J; junction bases left unmatched: 8. CDR1 is LNHDA, CDR2 SQIVND, per germline (reference sequence). The CDR3 is 17 residues long.